This T cell receptor (beta chain) was sequenced during a study of shared clonotypes between healthy human individuals. Clones were read by immunoSEQ multiplex PCR, and TCRdb kept only the in-frame ones, dropping some. This table holds approximately 1,500,000 clones, around 95% found once. There are 13 residues in the CDR3. Trimming took 2 bases from V and 3 from J, leaving 8 bases between them. The germline gives CDR1 SGHTA, CDR2 FQGNSA. Sequenced material: naive CD4+ T cells sorted from blood. The subset is: CD45RA+ positively selected. V is TRBV7-2 and J is TRBJ2-7; D uncertain. This receptor was taken from a man aged 30 to 39 in good health. CDR3 DNA sequence: TGTGCCAGCAGCTTACAGCAAGGCTACGAGCAGTACTTC. This sequence encodes CASSLQQGYEQYF.